This T cell receptor beta chain was sequenced for a study of blood T cell repertoires in COVID-19. Looking at the study overall: Spain, Italy and the United States supplied samples that represented acute and convalescent COVID-19.

Per the original data handling: Nucleated cell number was recorded as an estimate derived from reference gene primer amplification. Profiled with immunoSEQ multiplex PCR; TCRdb holds only in-frame clones, not every one. That table supplies the V and J calls and clone size; D and trimming were determined from the DNA. The sample has tens of thousands of clones, 84% seen once; the top ten hold around 12%. The CDR3 is 16 residues long. With 7 bases clipped from V and 4 bases from J, the junction kept 8 bases outside the gene matches. Germline V lookup: CDR1 LGHNA, CDR2 YNFKEQ. The sample taken for sequencing was peripheral blood. This TCR came from a human donor in a cohort sampled during active COVID-19. The chain is built from TRBV4-2 and TRBJ2-1; TRBD2 aligns across 12 bases. In DNA, the CDR3 is TGTGCCAGCACCTCTAGCGGGGGGGCAGATTACAATGAGCAGTTCTTC. It codes for CASTSSGGADYNEQFF.